This T cell receptor (beta chain) stems from a study of patients and donors after allogeneic stem cell transplantation. Each CDR3 protein is one row after TCRdb ran MiXCR on the RT-PCR reads. The sample shows 920,000 or so distinct CDR3 sequences, roughly 17% of them seen only once. CDR3 size: 14 residues. The V and J ends lost 0 bases and 4 bases respectively, with 7 bases between them. Per germline, CDR1 MGHDK and CDR2 SYGVNS. Material for sequencing was blood, either unsorted or a sorted T cell fraction (not recorded which). The TCR sequence derives from a human donor who was either an allogeneic HSCT recipient or a stem cell or donor lymphocyte infusion donor (not recorded which). It is not recorded whose cells these are; they may come from a transplant donor. The gene calls are TRBV25-1 and TRBJ1-3; D remains ambiguous. CDR3 nucleotide sequence: TGTGCCAGCAGTGAATATGGCGGGGGAAACACCATATATTTT. This codes for CASSEYGGGNTIYF.